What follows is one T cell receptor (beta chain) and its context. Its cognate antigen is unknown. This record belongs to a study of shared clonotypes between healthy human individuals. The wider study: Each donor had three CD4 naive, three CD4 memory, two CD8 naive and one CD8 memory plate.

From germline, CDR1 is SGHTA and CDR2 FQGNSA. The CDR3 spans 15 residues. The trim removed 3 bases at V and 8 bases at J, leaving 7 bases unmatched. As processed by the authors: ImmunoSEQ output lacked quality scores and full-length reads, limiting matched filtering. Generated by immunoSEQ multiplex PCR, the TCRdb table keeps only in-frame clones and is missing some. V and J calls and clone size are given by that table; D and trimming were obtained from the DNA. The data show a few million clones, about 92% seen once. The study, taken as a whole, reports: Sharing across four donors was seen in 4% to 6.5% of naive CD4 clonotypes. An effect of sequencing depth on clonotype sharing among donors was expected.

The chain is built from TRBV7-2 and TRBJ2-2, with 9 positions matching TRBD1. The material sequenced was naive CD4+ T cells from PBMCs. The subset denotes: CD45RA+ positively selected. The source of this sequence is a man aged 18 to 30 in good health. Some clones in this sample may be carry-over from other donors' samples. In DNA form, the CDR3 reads TGTGCCAGCAGCTTGTGGGACAGGGTTCTGGGGGAGCTGTTTTTT. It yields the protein CASSLWDRVLGELFF. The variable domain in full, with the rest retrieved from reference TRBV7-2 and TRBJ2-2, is GAGVSQSPSNKVTEKGKDVELRCDPISGHTALYWYRQSLGQGLEFLIYFQGNSAPDKSGLPSDRFSAERTGGSVSTLTIQRTQQEDSAVYLCASSLWDRVLGELFFGEGSRLTVL.